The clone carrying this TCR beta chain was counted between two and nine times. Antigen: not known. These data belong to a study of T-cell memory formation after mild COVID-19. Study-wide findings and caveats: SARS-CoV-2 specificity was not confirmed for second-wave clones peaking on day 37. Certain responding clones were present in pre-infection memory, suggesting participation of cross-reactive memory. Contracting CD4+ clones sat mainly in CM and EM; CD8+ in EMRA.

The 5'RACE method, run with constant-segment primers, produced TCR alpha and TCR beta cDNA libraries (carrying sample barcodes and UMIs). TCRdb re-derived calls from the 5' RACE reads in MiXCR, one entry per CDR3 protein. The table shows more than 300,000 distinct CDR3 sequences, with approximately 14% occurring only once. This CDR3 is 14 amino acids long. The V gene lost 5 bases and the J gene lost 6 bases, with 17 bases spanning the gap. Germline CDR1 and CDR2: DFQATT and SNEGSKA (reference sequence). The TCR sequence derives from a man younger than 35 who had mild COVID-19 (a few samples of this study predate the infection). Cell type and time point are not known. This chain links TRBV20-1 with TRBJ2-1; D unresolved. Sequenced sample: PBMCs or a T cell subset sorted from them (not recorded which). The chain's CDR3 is CSAPWLGIGNEQFF. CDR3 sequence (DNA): TGCAGTGCTCCTTGGCTGGGCATTGGCAATGAGCAGTTCTTC.